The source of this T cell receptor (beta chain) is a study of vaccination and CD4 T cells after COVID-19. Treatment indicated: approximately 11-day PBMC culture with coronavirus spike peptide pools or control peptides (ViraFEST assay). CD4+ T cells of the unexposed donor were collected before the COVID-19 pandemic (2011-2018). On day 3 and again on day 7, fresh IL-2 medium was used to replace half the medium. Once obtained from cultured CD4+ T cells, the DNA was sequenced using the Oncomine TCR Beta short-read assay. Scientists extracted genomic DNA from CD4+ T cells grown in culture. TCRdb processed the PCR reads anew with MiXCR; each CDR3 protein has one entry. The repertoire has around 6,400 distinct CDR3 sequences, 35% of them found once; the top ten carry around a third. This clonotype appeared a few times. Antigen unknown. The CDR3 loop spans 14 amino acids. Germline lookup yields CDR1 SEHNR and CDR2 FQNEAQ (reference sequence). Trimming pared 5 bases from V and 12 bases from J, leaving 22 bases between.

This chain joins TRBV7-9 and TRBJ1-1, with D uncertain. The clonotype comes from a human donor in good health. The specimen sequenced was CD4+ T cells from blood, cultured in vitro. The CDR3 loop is CASSPRATRSWTFF. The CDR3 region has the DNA TGTGCCAGCAGCCCAAGGGCCACTAGAAGTTGGACTTTCTTT.